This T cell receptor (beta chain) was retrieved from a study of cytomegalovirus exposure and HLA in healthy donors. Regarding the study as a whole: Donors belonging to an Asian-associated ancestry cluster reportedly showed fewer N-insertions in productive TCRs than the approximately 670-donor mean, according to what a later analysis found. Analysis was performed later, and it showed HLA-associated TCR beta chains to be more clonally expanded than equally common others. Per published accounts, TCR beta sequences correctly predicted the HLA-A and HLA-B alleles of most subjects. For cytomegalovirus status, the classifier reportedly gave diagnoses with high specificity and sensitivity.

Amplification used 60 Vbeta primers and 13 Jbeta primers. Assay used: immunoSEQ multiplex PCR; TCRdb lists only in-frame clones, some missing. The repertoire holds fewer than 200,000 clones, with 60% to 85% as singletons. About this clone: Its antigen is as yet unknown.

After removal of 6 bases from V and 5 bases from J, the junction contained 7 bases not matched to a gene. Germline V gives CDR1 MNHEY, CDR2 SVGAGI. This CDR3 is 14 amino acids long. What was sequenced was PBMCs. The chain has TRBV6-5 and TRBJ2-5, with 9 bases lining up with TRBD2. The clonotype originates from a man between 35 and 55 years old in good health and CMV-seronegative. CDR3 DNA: TGTGCCAGCAGCCGCGGGGGGGCAGGCGAGACCCAGTACTTC. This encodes CASSRGGAGETQYF.